This T cell receptor beta chain was identified in a study of PD-L1 blockade in urothelial cancer. Whole-study context: Atezolizumab (1,200 mg intravenously every 3 weeks) began around 2014 for patients. Study-level points and caveats: Durable-benefit patients showed greater tumor-associated blood clone expansion at 3 weeks.

Trimming removed 4 bases from V and 10 bases from J; junction bases left unmatched: 4. The CDR3 is 14 amino acids. Germline loops: CDR1 MNHNS, CDR2 SASEGT. Only a few counts were recorded for this clone. Its specificity is not known. Spiking each PCR with synthetic TCR analog templates was performed. Here immunoSEQ multiplex PCR was the method, and the copy in TCRdb shows in-frame clones only, minus some. The sample yields 40,000 to 60,000 clones, about 81% seen once. Noted time point: pretreatment peripheral blood. The sequencing used PBMCs, collected around atezolizumab (anti-PD-L1) treatment. The rearrangement links TRBV6-1 to TRBJ1-6, with 10 bases identical to TRBD1. The clonotype was recovered from a man between 70 and 80 years old with urothelial cancer. The CDR3 DNA is TGTGCCAGCAGTGGTGACAGGGGGCTCTCACCCCTCCACTTT. The encoded protein is CASSGDRGLSPLHF.